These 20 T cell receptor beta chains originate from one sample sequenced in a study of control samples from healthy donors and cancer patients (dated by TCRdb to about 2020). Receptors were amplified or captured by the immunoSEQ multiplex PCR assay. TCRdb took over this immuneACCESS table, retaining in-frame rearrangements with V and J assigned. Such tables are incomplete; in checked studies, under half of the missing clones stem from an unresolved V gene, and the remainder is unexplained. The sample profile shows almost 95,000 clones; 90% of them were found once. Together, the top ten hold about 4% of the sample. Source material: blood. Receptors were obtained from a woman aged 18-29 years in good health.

CDR3 in DNA: TGTGCCAGCAGCCGGACAGGGGGGAATGAGCAGTTCTTC. This translates into CASSRTGGNEQFF. The chain couples TRBV3-1 (or the pseudogene TRBV3-2) to TRBJ2-1, with 10 bases that match TRBD1. From germline, CDR1 is LGHDT and CDR2 YNNKEL (reference sequence). With 4 bases clipped from V and 7 bases from J, the junction kept 1 base outside the gene matches. The CDR3 totals 13 residues.

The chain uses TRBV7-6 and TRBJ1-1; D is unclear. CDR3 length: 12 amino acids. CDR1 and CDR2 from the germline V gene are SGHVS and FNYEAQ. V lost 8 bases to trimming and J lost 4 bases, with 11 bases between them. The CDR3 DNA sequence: TGTGCCAGCCGACCAGACCCCACTGAAGCTTTCTTT. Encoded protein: CASRPDPTEAFF. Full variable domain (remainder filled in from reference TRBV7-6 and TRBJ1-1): GAGVSQSPRYKVTKRGQDVALRCDPISGHVSLYWYRQALGQGPEFLTYFNYEAQQDKSGLPNDRFSAERPEGSISTLTIQRTEQRDSAMYRCASRPDPTEAFFGQGTRLTVV.

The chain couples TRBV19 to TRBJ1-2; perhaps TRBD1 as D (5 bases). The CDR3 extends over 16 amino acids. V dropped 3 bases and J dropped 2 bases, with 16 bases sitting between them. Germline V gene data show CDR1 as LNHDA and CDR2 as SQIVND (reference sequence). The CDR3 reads CASSMVLGRANYGYTF. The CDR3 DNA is TGTGCCAGTAGTATGGTACTCGGCAGGGCAAACTATGGCTACACCTTC.

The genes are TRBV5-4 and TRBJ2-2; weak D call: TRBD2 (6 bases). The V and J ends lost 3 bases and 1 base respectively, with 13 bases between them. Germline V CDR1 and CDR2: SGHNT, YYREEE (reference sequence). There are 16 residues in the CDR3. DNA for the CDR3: TGTGCCAGCAGCTCTCCTCTAGCGCAGAACACCGGGGAGCTGTTTTTT. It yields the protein CASSSPLAQNTGELFF.

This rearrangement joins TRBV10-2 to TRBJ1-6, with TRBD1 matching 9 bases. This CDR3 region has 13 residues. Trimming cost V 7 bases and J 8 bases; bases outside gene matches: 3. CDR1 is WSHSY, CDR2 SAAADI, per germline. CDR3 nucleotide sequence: TGCGCCAGCAACGACAGGGGGGATTCACCCCTCCACTTT. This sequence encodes CASNDRGDSPLHF.

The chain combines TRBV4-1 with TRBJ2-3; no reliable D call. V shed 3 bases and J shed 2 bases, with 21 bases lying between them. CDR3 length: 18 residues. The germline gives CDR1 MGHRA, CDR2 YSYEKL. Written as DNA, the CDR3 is TGCGCCAGCAGCCAGACGAGAGGCCTGGCGGTTCCCACAGATACGCAGTATTTT. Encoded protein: CASSQTRGLAVPTDTQYF.

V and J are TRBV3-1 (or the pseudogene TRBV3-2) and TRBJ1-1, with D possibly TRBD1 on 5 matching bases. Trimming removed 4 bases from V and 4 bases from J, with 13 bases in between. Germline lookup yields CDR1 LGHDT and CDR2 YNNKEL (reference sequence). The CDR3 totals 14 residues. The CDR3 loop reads CASSRRQGLTEAFF. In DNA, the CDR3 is TGTGCCAGCAGCCGCAGGCAGGGTCTCACTGAAGCTTTCTTT.

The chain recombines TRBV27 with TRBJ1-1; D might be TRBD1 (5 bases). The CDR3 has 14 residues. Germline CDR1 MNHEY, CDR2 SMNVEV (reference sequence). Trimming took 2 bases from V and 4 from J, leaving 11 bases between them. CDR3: CASSLNRQVTEAFF. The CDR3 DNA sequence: TGTGCCAGCAGTTTAAACAGGCAAGTCACTGAAGCTTTCTTT.

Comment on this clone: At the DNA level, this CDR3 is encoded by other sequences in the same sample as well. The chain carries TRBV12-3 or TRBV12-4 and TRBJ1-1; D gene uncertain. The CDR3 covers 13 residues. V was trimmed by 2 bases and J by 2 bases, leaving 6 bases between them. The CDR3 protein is CASSLTRNTEAFF. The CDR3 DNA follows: TGTGCCAGCAGTTTAACACGAAACACTGAAGCTTTCTTT.

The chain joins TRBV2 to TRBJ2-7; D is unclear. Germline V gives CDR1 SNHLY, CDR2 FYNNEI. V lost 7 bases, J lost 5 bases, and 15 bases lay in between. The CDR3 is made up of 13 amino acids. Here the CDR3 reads CASTASPFDEQYF. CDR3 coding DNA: TGTGCCAGCACAGCTAGTCCGTTCGACGAGCAGTACTTC.

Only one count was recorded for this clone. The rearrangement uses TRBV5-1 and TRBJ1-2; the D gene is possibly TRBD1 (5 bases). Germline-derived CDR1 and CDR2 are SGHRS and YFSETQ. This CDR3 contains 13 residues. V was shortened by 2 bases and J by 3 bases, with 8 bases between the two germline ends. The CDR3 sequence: CASSLQDYYGYTF. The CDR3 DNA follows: TGCGCCAGCAGCTTACAGGACTACTATGGCTACACCTTC.

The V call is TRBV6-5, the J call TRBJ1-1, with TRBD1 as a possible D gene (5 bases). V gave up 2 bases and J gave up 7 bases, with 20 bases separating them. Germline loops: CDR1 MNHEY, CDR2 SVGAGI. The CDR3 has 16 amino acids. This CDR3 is CASSYESTWGGDEAFF. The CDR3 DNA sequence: TGTGCCAGCAGTTACGAATCGACGTGGGGGGGGGATGAAGCTTTCTTT.

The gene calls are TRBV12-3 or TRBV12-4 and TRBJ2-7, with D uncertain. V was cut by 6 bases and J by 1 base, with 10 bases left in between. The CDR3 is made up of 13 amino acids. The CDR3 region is CASSRTQSYEQYF. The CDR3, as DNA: TGTGCCAGCAGCCGGACCCAATCCTACGAGCAGTACTTC.

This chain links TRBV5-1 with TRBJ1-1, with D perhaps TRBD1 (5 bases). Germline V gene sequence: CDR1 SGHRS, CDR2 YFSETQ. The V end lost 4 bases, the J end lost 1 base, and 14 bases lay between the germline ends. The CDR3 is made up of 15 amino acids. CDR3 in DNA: TGCGCCAGCAGCCCGGGGGGACGGACGAACACTGAAGCTTTCTTT. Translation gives CASSPGGRTNTEAFF.

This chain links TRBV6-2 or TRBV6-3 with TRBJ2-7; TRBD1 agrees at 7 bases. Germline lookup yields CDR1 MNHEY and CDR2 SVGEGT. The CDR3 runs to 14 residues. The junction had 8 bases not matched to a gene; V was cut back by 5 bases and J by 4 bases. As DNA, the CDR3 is TGTGCCAGCAGTGGACGGGGACAGATATACGAGCAGTACTTC. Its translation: CASSGRGQIYEQYF.

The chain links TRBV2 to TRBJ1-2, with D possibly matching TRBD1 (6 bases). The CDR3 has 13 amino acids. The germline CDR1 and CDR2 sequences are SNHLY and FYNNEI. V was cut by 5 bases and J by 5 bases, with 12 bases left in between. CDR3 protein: CASSPRQDYGYTF. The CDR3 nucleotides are TGTGCCAGCAGTCCCCGACAGGATTATGGCTACACCTTC.

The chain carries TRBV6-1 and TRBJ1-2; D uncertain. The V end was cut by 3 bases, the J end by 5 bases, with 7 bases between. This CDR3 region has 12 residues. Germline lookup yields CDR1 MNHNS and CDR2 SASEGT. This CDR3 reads CASSDRTYGYTF. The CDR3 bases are TGTGCCAGCAGTGACAGGACTTATGGCTACACCTTC.

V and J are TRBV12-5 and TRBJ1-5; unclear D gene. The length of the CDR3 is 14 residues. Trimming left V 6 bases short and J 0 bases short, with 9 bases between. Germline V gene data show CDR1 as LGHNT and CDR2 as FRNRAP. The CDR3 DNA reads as TGTGCTAGTGGGACGGAATATAGCAATCAGCCCCAGCATTTT. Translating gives CASGTEYSNQPQHF.

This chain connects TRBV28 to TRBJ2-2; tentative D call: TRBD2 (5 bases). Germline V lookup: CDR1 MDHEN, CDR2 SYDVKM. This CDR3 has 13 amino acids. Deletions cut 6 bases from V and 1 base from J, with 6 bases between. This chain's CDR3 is CASRSGNTGELFF. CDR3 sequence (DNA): TGTGCCAGCAGGAGCGGGAACACCGGGGAGCTGTTTTTT. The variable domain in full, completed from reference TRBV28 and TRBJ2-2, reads DVKVTQSSRYLVKRTGEKVFLECVQDMDHENMFWYRQDPGLGLRLIYFSYDVKMKEKGDIPEGYSVSREKKERFSLILESASTNQTSMYLCASRSGNTGELFFGEGSRLTVL.

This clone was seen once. The CDR3 sequence is CASSLILAANEQFF. The CDR3 region has the DNA TGTGCCAGTAGTCTTATACTAGCGGCGAATGAGCAGTTCTTC. The chain joins TRBV19 to TRBJ2-1; 8 nucleotides align to TRBD2. Germline CDR1 and CDR2: LNHDA and SQIVND (reference sequence). The junction had 7 bases not matched to a gene; V was cut back by 5 bases and J by 7 bases. The CDR3 covers 14 residues.